This TCR beta chain is from a study of OX40 agonist ivuxolimab in advanced cancers. Study-wide context: Earlier anti-PD-1, anti-PD-L1 or anti-CTLA-4 therapy was permitted; roughly 42% had received some. Of the patients, three showed partial responses, one with hepatocellular carcinoma and two with cutaneous melanoma. Study results and caveats: Antigen specificity remained undetermined for the expanded peripheral T cells.

Excluded were patients having autoimmune disease history or systemic immunosuppression. Libraries were prepared by immunoSEQ multiplex PCR; TCRdb keeps only in-frame clonotypes and omits some of them. This table has some 85,000 clones, around nine tenths appearing once. Concerning this clone itself: The antigen remains unidentified.

In germline, CDR1 is MNHNS, CDR2 SASEGT. Trimming cost V 2 bases and J 5 bases, with 15 bases left between them. CDR3 length: 15 amino acids. Sequenced material: CD4+ or CD8+ T cells sorted from blood, taken in a trial of the OX40 agonist ivuxolimab. This chain links TRBV6-1 with TRBJ1-2; D unresolved. The clonotype was recovered from an adult with an advanced solid tumor such as melanoma, head and neck, liver or kidney cancer. CDR3 nucleotide sequence: TGTGCCAGCAGTGAACAACCGAGGACGGCTTATGGCTACACCTTC. Its protein product is CASSEQPRTAYGYTF.